This TCR beta chain emerged from a study of blood T cell repertoires in COVID-19. About the study: PBMCs, B-cell-depleted T cells, or T cells were the source of the cDNA or gDNA that made up the material.

Authors' methods: The assay estimated nucleated cells by amplifying reference gene primers. The assay was immunoSEQ multiplex PCR, and TCRdb's table has in-frame clones only and misses some. That table is the source of V, J and clone size, and D and trimming were worked out from the DNA. The sample records roughly 120,000 clones, more than 75% being singletons. Trimming removed 1 base at V and 4 bases at J, with 12 bases between. Germline V CDR1 and CDR2: SGHRS, YFSETQ. This CDR3 spans 15 amino acids. The source material was peripheral blood. The chain joins TRBV5-1 to TRBJ1-5; D is possibly TRBD1 (5 bases). This sequence originates from a man between 60 and 70 years old with acute or convalescent COVID-19. The CDR3 protein is CASSLTAGNNQPQHF. CDR3 nucleotide sequence: TGCGCCAGCAGCTTGACGGCAGGGAATAATCAGCCCCAGCATTTT.